Each of the 21 T cell receptor beta chains below was sequenced from the same sample in a study of T cell repertoires in cytomegalovirus infection. A single record per CDR3 protein comes from TCRdb applying MiXCR to the reads. The repertoire holds some 940,000 distinct CDR3 sequences, with approximately 33% as singletons. The antigens of these receptors remain unknown. The sample was cultured CD8+ T cells from PBMCs, taken from culture after CMV antigen stimulation. Every receptor here comes from a human donor in good health (CMV status not recorded). Some clones in this sample may be carry-over from other donors' samples.

This clonotype appeared a few times. The rearrangement links TRBV24-1 to TRBJ1-4; D not certain. CDR3 length equals 15 residues. From germline, CDR1 is KGHDR and CDR2 SFDVKD. V was pared by 6 bases and J by 2 bases, with 12 bases between. DNA for the CDR3: TGTGCCACCAGTACTTCGACGGACACTAATGAAAAACTGTTTTTT. Translating gives CATSTSTDTNEKLFF.

This clonotype was observed a handful of times. V gene TRBV4-1 combines with J gene TRBJ2-5, with D possibly being TRBD2 (6 bases). Germline V gene sequence: CDR1 MGHRA, CDR2 YSYEKL. This CDR3 has 19 amino acids. V was pared by 3 bases and J by 3 bases, with 26 bases between. DNA of the CDR3: TGCGCCAGCAGCCAGGAACCGGCCTCCCCCCTCGGGGAGGAAGAGACCCAGTACTTC. This gives the protein CASSQEPASPLGEEETQYF.

This clonotype was counted only a few times. The chain couples TRBV4-3 to TRBJ2-5, with 14 nucleotides matching TRBD2. V lost 0 bases, J lost 5 bases, and 17 bases stayed unmatched. The CDR3 runs to 21 residues. Looked up from germline, CDR1 is LGHNA and CDR2 is YSLEER. This CDR3 is CASSQEGSVGLAGGLRETQYF. The DNA for the CDR3 is TGCGCCAGCAGCCAAGAAGGTAGCGTCGGACTAGCGGGGGGCCTAAGGGAGACCCAGTACTTC.

The CDR3: CASSESLPGVSAGANVLTF. In DNA form, the CDR3 reads TGCGCCAGCAGTGAGAGTCTTCCCGGGGTGTCTGCTGGGGCCAACGTCCTGACTTTC. The genes are TRBV10-2 and TRBJ2-6, with D perhaps TRBD2 (5 bases). Germline V lookup: CDR1 WSHSY, CDR2 SAAADI. The CDR3 runs to 19 residues. V gave up 2 bases and J gave up 2 bases, with 19 bases separating them.

The chain recombines TRBV18 with TRBJ1-4; TRBD1 matches at 8 bases. Germline CDR1 reads KGHSH; CDR2 reads LQKENI. The CDR3 is 15 amino acids. After removal of 0 bases from V and 7 bases from J, the junction contained 4 bases not matched to a gene. This CDR3 reads CASSPPGQEAEKLFF. For the CDR3, the DNA is TGTGCCAGCTCACCACCGGGACAGGAGGCTGAAAAACTGTTTTTT.

This clonotype has just a few counts. This chain links TRBV12-5 with TRBJ2-3; 7 bases agree with TRBD2. CDR3 length: 11 amino acids. The trim removed 6 bases at V and 6 bases at J, leaving 0 bases unmatched. CDR1 is LGHNT and CDR2 is FRNRAP in the germline V gene. The CDR3 spells CASGGGDTQYF. The DNA for the CDR3 is TGTGCTAGTGGCGGGGGGGATACGCAGTATTTT.

This clonotype was observed once. A single base separates this from a much larger clone, so it may be a read error. This sequence joins TRBV12-3 or TRBV12-4 and TRBJ2-5; TRBD2 is a possible D gene (6 bases). This CDR3 is 12 amino acids long. The CDR3, as DNA: TGTGCCAACAGTCTAGCGACAGAGACCCAGTACTTC. Translating it yields CANSLATETQYF.

This chain uses TRBV27 with TRBJ2-5, with TRBD1 identical over 9 bases. The V gene end was trimmed by 1 base and the J gene end by 3 bases; junction bases not matched to a gene: 3. The V gene's germline CDR1 is MNHEY and CDR2 SMNVEV (reference sequence). This CDR3 comprises 15 residues. DNA of the CDR3: TGTGCCAGCAGTTTATTTTGGGACAGGGAAGAGACCCAGTACTTC. Translating it yields CASSLFWDREETQYF.

The chain recombines TRBV9 with TRBJ2-2; D is perhaps TRBD1 (5 bases). Trimming shortened V by 0 bases and J by 10 bases, and 19 bases separated the two germline ends. Per germline, CDR1 SGDLS and CDR2 YYNGEE. The CDR3 is made up of 16 amino acids. The CDR3 nucleotides are TGTGCCAGCAGCGTAGGGGGCGAGAACCCCTCTTCGGAGCTGTTTTTT. Protein product: CASSVGGENPSSELFF.

This clonotype was detected only a few times. This chain links TRBV27 with TRBJ1-4; D unresolved. Germline lookup yields CDR1 MNHEY and CDR2 SMNVEV (reference sequence). The length of the CDR3 is 16 residues. Trimming removed 5 bases from V and 0 bases from J, with 13 bases in between. For the CDR3, the DNA is TGTGCCAGCAGTCCCCTAGAAAGAGCAACTAATGAAAAACTGTTTTTT. This translates into CASSPLERATNEKLFF.

This clonotype was observed a handful of times. The rearrangement joins TRBV27 to TRBJ1-2, with D hard to call. V was trimmed by 4 bases and J by 5 bases, leaving 14 bases between them. This CDR3 has 14 residues. Germline lookup yields CDR1 MNHEY and CDR2 SMNVEV (reference sequence). CDR3 sequence (DNA): TGTGCCAGCAGTTCACCCGGGATCGGATATGGCTACACCTTC. This gives the protein CASSSPGIGYGYTF.

Note on this clonotype: A read error may be the cause here, since a much bigger clone is one base away. CDR3 residues: CASSLVNRGGFDDYTF. CDR3 nucleotide sequence: TGTGCCAGCAGCTTAGTGAACAGGGGAGGGTTCGATGACTACACCTTC. V is TRBV7-2 and J is TRBJ1-2; 7 bases map to TRBD1. After removal of 1 base from V and 10 bases from J, the junction contained 15 bases not matched to a gene. CDR1 is SGHTA and CDR2 is FQGNSA in the germline V gene. This CDR3 comprises 16 residues.

This clonotype was counted a few times. V is TRBV24-1 and J is TRBJ1-5; unclear D gene. The CDR3 spans 15 residues. Trimming left V 9 bases short and J 5 bases short, with 19 bases between. From germline, CDR1 is KGHDR and CDR2 SFDVKD. The CDR3 is CATSYRPGTHQPQHF. As DNA, the CDR3 is TGTGCCACCTCCTACCGGCCGGGTACCCATCAGCCCCAGCATTTT.

This clonotype was counted a few times. The chain employs TRBV19 and TRBJ2-2; 10 nucleotides agree with TRBD2. Germline loops: CDR1 LNHDA, CDR2 SQIVND (reference sequence). Trimming took 7 bases from V and 0 from J; bases not matched to a gene: 5. This CDR3 comprises 16 residues. In nucleotides, the CDR3 is TGTGCCAGTATTGGAGGACTAGCGGCGAACACCGGGGAGCTGTTTTTT. Protein sequence: CASIGGLAANTGELFF.

This clonotype was seen once. The V call is TRBV20-1, the J call TRBJ2-2; D remains ambiguous. V gave up 5 bases and J gave up 2 bases, with 9 bases separating them. This CDR3 contains 13 residues. Germline V lookup: CDR1 DFQATT, CDR2 SNEGSKA (reference sequence). CDR3 coding DNA: TGCAGTGCTGGAAGGTCAAACACCGGGGAGCTGTTTTTT. This codes for CSAGRSNTGELFF.

This clonotype was seen a handful of times. The V gene is TRBV7-6, the J gene TRBJ1-2; 7 bases agree with TRBD1. The CDR3 has 14 amino acids. The V gene's germline CDR1 is SGHVS and CDR2 FNYEAQ. Trimming took 4 bases from V and 7 from J; bases not matched to a gene: 9. CDR3 in DNA: TGTGCCAGCAGCTCCCAGGACAGGAGGGGTGGCTACACCTTC. Translating gives CASSSQDRRGGYTF. The variable domain in full, with the rest retrieved from reference TRBV7-6 and TRBJ1-2, is GAGVSQSPRYKVTKRGQDVALRCDPISGHVSLYWYRQALGQGPEFLTYFNYEAQQDKSGLPNDRFSAERPEGSISTLTIQRTEQRDSAMYRCASSSQDRRGGYTFGSGTRLTVV.

The chain couples TRBV20-1 to TRBJ2-2; 11 positions agree with TRBD1. The CDR3 length is 16 residues. V dropped 3 bases and J dropped 3; count of bases not matched to a gene: 6. Germline V gene data show CDR1 as DFQATT and CDR2 as SNEGSKA (reference sequence). CDR3 sequence: CSASRTGGEYTGELFF. CDR3 in DNA: TGCAGTGCTAGTCGGACAGGGGGCGAGTACACCGGGGAGCTGTTTTTT.

In DNA form, the CDR3 reads TGTGCCAGCAGCCCCGAAACTGCCACAGATACGCAGTATTTT. It encodes CASSPETATDTQYF. The V gene is TRBV7-9, the J gene TRBJ2-3; no reliable D call. Germline V gives CDR1 SEHNR, CDR2 FQNEAQ (reference sequence). Trimming pared 5 bases from V and 2 bases from J, leaving 11 bases between. This CDR3 is 14 amino acids long.

This clonotype showed up just a few times. This rearrangement joins TRBV6-5 to TRBJ1-1; D is undetermined. The CDR3 runs to 13 residues. The germline V gene encodes CDR1 MNHEY and CDR2 SVGAGI. V shed 1 base and J shed 2 bases, with 5 bases lying between them. This CDR3 is CASSYYANTEAFF. The DNA of the CDR3 is TGTGCCAGCAGTTACTATGCTAACACTGAAGCTTTCTTT.

For this clonotype: Since a much larger clone is just one base distant, this may be a read error. The chain uses TRBV7-6 and TRBJ2-5; D gene ambiguous. The CDR3 runs to 13 residues. CDR1 and CDR2 from the germline V gene are SGHVS and FNYEAQ. CDR3 sequence reads: CVSSSRLEETQYF. DNA of the CDR3: TGTGTCAGCAGCTCCAGACTTGAAGAGACCCAGTACTTC.

V and J are TRBV7-8 and TRBJ1-3, with D possibly matching TRBD1 (6 bases). This CDR3 is 15 amino acids long. V was clipped by 3 bases and J by 4 bases, with 13 bases between them. Germline V gives CDR1 SGHVS, CDR2 FQNEAQ. CDR3 coding DNA: TGTGCCAGCAGCTTTGGGGGGCTGATGGGAAACACCATATATTTT. It is translated as CASSFGGLMGNTIYF.